This T cell receptor beta chain was profiled in a study of cytomegalovirus exposure and HLA in healthy donors. Trimming removed 4 bases from V and 3 bases from J, with 16 bases in between. This CDR3 has 15 residues. Per germline, CDR1 SGHDT and CDR2 YYEEEE. Generated by immunoSEQ multiplex PCR, the TCRdb table keeps only in-frame clones and is missing some. The sample lists about 130,000 clones; approximately 94% were seen once. This receptor was obtained from a man aged 18 to 29 in good health and CMV-seropositive. The chain couples TRBV5-6 to TRBJ1-2; tentatively, D is TRBD1 (6 bases). The sequenced sample was PBMCs. The CDR3 protein is CASSPSRGGHYGYTF. CDR3 nucleotides: TGTGCCAGCAGCCCCAGCCGGGGGGGGCACTATGGCTACACCTTC.